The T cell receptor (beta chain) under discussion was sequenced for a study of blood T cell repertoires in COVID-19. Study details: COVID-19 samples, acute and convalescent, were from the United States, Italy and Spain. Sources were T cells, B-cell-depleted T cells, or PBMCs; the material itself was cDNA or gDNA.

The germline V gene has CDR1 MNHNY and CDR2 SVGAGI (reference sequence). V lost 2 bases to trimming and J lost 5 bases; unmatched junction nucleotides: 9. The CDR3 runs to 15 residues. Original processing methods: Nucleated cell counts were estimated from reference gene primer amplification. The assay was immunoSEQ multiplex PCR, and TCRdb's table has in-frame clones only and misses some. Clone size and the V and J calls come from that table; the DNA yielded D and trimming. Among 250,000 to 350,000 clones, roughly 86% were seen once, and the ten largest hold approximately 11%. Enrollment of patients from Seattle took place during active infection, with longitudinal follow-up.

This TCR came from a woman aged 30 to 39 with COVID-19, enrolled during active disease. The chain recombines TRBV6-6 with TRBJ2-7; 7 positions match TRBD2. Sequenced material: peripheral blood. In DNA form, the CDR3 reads TGTGCCAGCAGTTACCTTAGACTAGCTCAGGACGAGCAGTACTTC. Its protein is CASSYLRLAQDEQYF.